This T cell receptor beta chain came from a study of low-dose radiotherapy and immunotherapy resistance in tumors. The germline V gene has CDR1 SGHRS and CDR2 YFSETQ. The V end was cut by 0 bases, the J end by 10 bases, with 11 bases between. The CDR3 spans 13 residues. Time point in this sample: before trial treatment. Every donor's regimen consisted of nivolumab, ipilimumab, aspirin, low-dose cyclophosphamide and low-dose radiotherapy. Primers used for first-strand cDNA, a TRAV- and TRBV-specific set, covered both alpha and beta chains. TCR amplification involved 20 to 25 PCR cycles with a constant-region primer and V-primer adapter. TCRdb recomputed calls from the reads with MiXCR, one row per CDR3 protein. The sample lists 64,000 or so distinct CDR3 sequences, approximately 25% occurring once. As for this clonotype: This likely came from a read error, as a far larger clone is one base away.

Specimen: PBMCs, collected before treatment. The chain has TRBV5-1 and TRBJ2-1; no firm D call. This clonotype was obtained from a male donor with rectosigmoid adenocarcinoma. The CDR3 reads CASSLDGAYEQFF. CDR3 sequence (DNA): TGCGCCAGCAGCTTGGACGGAGCCTACGAGCAGTTCTTC.